This TCR beta chain was recovered during a study of blood T cells in healthy people across ages. The V and J ends lost 5 bases and 11 bases respectively, with 15 bases between them. Germline CDR1 and CDR2: DFQATT and SNEGSKA (reference sequence). The CDR3 sequence is 11 residues long. Combining a sample-barcoded 5' primer with a J-beta primer mix, a second PCR ran for roughly 7 to 12 cycles. TCRdb reanalysed the 5' RACE reads using MiXCR and keeps one entry per CDR3 protein. The table lists some 860,000 distinct CDR3 sequences, approximately 53% of them singletons. V is TRBV20-1 and J is TRBJ2-5; D is unclear. This clonotype originated in a man in his forties in good health. What was sequenced was blood. The CDR3 DNA is TGCAGTGCTCTCATGGTAGTTGAGCAGTACTTC. It translates to CSALMVVEQYF.